Listed here are 26 T cell receptor beta chains from one sample, sequenced in a study of beta chain features in type 1 diabetes (dated by TCRdb to 2016 to 2019). Libraries were made using the immunoSEQ multiplex PCR assay. All of the isolated RNA was reverse transcribed with the High Capacity cDNA Reverse Transcription Kit, so expressed TCRB transcripts were sequenced. TCRdb holds this immuneACCESS table with in-frame rearrangements only. Some clones are missing; in checked studies, unresolved V genes explain under half, and the rest has no known cause. This sample is represented by 130,000 to 150,000 clones; roughly 48% of them were singletons. The ten largest clonotypes hold under 0.5% of the sample. What was sequenced was Tregs from blood. In light of the paper, this sample's cell subset or site label describes: regulatory CD4+ T cells. The source of these receptors is a man between 18 and 29 years old in good health.

This clone was observed once. The gene calls are TRBV5-1 and TRBJ1-1; D not certain. The V end was cut by 4 bases, the J end by 7 bases, with 14 bases between. CDR1 is SGHRS, CDR2 YFSETQ, per germline. CDR3 length equals 13 residues. CDR3 DNA sequence: TGCGCCAGCAGCGCGGTTGGCCCAAGTGAAGCTTTCTTT. Translating gives CASSAVGPSEAFF.

V usage is TRBV7-9 and J usage is TRBJ2-2, with unresolved D. The germline V gene has CDR1 SEHNR and CDR2 FQNEAQ (reference sequence). V was clipped by 5 bases and J by 0 bases, with 16 bases between them. This CDR3 is built from 17 residues. The CDR3 nucleotides read TGTGCCAGCAGCCCCAAAAACAGAGCTTCGAACACCGGGGAGCTGTTTTTT. Translation gives CASSPKNRASNTGELFF.

This clone was observed a handful of times. This rearrangement joins TRBV19 to TRBJ1-2, with D possibly TRBD1 on 6 matching bases. The germline V gene encodes CDR1 LNHDA and CDR2 SQIVND (reference sequence). Trimming stripped 3 bases from V and 0 bases from J, with 14 bases between. The CDR3 consists of 16 residues. The CDR3 nucleotides read TGTGCCAGTAGTATCGCAGAGGGACATTCTAACTATGGCTACACCTTC. Translation: CASSIAEGHSNYGYTF.

This clone was counted only a few times. This chain links TRBV2 with TRBJ2-7; D not resolved. Germline CDR1 reads SNHLY; CDR2 reads FYNNEI. This CDR3 comprises 12 residues. V shed 7 bases and J shed 0 bases, with 7 bases lying between them. The CDR3 DNA follows: TGTGCCAGCATGGGCAGCTCCTACGAGCAGTACTTC. Translating it yields CASMGSSYEQYF.

The chain joins TRBV28 to TRBJ1-1; D call uncertain. Germline V gene lookup returns CDR1 MDHEN and CDR2 SYDVKM. V shed 2 bases and J shed 4 bases, with 8 bases lying between them. CDR3 length equals 13 residues. The CDR3 spells CASSLEGGTEAFF. In nucleotides, the CDR3 is TGTGCCAGCAGTTTAGAGGGTGGCACTGAAGCTTTCTTT.

The V gene is TRBV7-6, the J gene TRBJ2-7, with 8 bases identical to TRBD2. Germline values: CDR1 SGHVS, CDR2 FNYEAQ. The CDR3 has 16 amino acids. The junction had 10 bases not matched to a gene; V was cut back by 3 bases and J by 3 bases. The CDR3 sequence is CASSLGRGGSVYEQYF. The CDR3 DNA sequence: TGTGCCAGCAGCTTGGGCCGGGGGGGCTCTGTCTACGAGCAGTACTTC.

This clone was counted a few times. The chain uses TRBV4-3 and TRBJ2-3, with 8 bases fitting TRBD2. Losses at the gene ends were 4 bases for V and 6 bases for J; bases not matched to a gene: 9. This CDR3 is built from 15 residues. Germline assignment: CDR1 LGHNA and CDR2 YSLEER. The CDR3 DNA is TGCGCCAGCAGCCCCTACGTCGGGGGGGGTGATACGCAGTATTTT. Protein: CASSPYVGGGDTQYF.

The rearrangement uses TRBV2 and TRBJ2-1; no clear D. The V end was cut by 8 bases, the J end by 0 bases, with 8 bases between. The CDR3 sequence is 13 residues long. From germline, CDR1 is SNHLY and CDR2 FYNNEI. CDR3 sequence: CASHYTSYNEQFF. The CDR3 DNA follows: TGTGCCAGCCACTACACCTCCTACAATGAGCAGTTCTTC.

This clone was counted a few times. The chain links TRBV9 to TRBJ1-1, with D possibly matching TRBD1 (5 bases). There are 13 residues in the CDR3. Germline CDR1 and CDR2: SGDLS and YYNGEE. The V gene lost 4 bases and the J gene lost 3 bases, with 10 bases spanning the gap. The chain's CDR3 is CASSSIRDTEAFF. The DNA for the CDR3 is TGTGCCAGCAGCTCCATCAGGGACACTGAAGCTTTCTTT.

The chain recombines TRBV4-3 with TRBJ2-2; D is ambiguous. The length of the CDR3 is 13 residues. V shed 0 bases and J shed 8 bases, with 7 bases lying between them. Per the germline V gene, CDR1 is LGHNA and CDR2 is YSLEER. CDR3 sequence: CASSQDVSGELFF. The CDR3 nucleotides read TGCGCCAGCAGCCAAGACGTGTCTGGGGAGCTGTTTTTT.

This sequence joins TRBV6-6 and TRBJ1-5, with D uncertain. The V end lost 6 bases, the J end lost 6 bases, and 12 bases lay between the germline ends. The CDR3 runs to 13 residues. Looked up from germline, CDR1 is MNHNY and CDR2 is SVGAGI (reference sequence). The CDR3: CASSLDLLQPQHF. The DNA of the CDR3 is TGTGCCAGCAGCTTAGATTTACTTCAGCCCCAGCATTTT.

The J gene is TRBJ1-2, the V gene TRBV30; maybe TRBD1 (5 bases). The germline V gene encodes CDR1 GTSNPN and CDR2 SVGIG (reference sequence). Trimming took 2 bases from V and 3 from J, leaving 10 bases between them. The CDR3 loop spans 13 amino acids. This CDR3 reads CAWSPLTDYGYTF. CDR3 bases: TGTGCCTGGAGTCCCCTGACAGACTATGGCTACACCTTC.

The V gene is TRBV5-4, the J gene TRBJ2-5; the D gene is possibly TRBD1 (5 bases). Germline V gene sequence: CDR1 SGHNT, CDR2 YYREEE (reference sequence). The CDR3 covers 14 residues. V was shortened by 3 bases and J by 3 bases, with 12 bases between the two germline ends. In nucleotides, the CDR3 is TGTGCCAGCAGCTCTATAGACAGCGAAGAGACCCAGTACTTC. It is translated as CASSSIDSEETQYF.

This clone was counted between two and nine times. This rearrangement joins TRBV15 to TRBJ1-4, with a weak D call TRBD1 (5 bases). The V end was cut by 3 bases, the J end by 1 base, with 12 bases between. Per germline, CDR1 LNHNV and CDR2 YYDKDF (reference sequence). The CDR3 is 16 amino acids. The CDR3 DNA sequence: TGTGCCACCAGCAGGCTCCTGGGGCAAACTAATGAAAAACTGTTTTTT. Translated, it gives CATSRLLGQTNEKLFF.

The gene calls are TRBV10-3 and TRBJ2-7; TRBD1 matches 8 bases. Per germline, CDR1 ENHRY and CDR2 SYGVKD. The length of the CDR3 is 19 residues. V trimming: 0 bases; J trimming: 5 bases; junction bases outside the gene matches: 18. CDR3 residues: CAISESFGIGQGGLHEQYF. The CDR3 DNA sequence: TGTGCCATCAGTGAGTCGTTTGGCATTGGACAGGGAGGTCTCCACGAGCAGTACTTC.

The rearrangement uses TRBV28 and TRBJ1-1, with unresolved D. Trimming removed 1 base at V and 8 bases at J, with 5 bases between. This CDR3 spans 11 amino acids. The germline V gene encodes CDR1 MDHEN and CDR2 SYDVKM. CDR3 protein: CASSLLREAFF. As DNA, the CDR3 is TGTGCCAGCAGTTTATTGAGAGAAGCTTTCTTT.

This clone was seen only a few times. The chain recombines TRBV29-1 with TRBJ2-4; 7 positions agree with TRBD2. This CDR3 contains 12 residues. CDR1 and CDR2 from the germline V gene are SQVTM and ANQGSEA. J gave up 6 bases and V 7 bases, and 6 bases lay outside the gene matches. The CDR3 bases are TGCAGCGCCACGGGCGGGGGAAACATTCAGTACTTC. This sequence encodes CSATGGGNIQYF.

This chain connects TRBV6-1 to TRBJ2-3; 7 bases line up with TRBD2. Germline CDR1 and CDR2: MNHNS and SASEGT. Trimming at V came to 4 bases and at J to 2 bases, leaving 9 bases not matched to a gene. The CDR3 consists of 16 residues. CDR3 bases: TGTGCCAGCAGTGCGATTGGTGGGAGGGCCACAGATACGCAGTATTTT. This codes for CASSAIGGRATDTQYF.

This clone turned up a few times. V and J are TRBV9 and TRBJ2-3; 7 nucleotides match TRBD2. Germline assignment: CDR1 SGDLS and CDR2 YYNGEE. The V and J ends lost 4 bases and 0 bases, in that order; junction bases with no gene match: 11. This CDR3 comprises 17 residues. The CDR3 protein is CASSPGRTLASTDTQYF. As DNA, the CDR3 is TGTGCCAGCAGCCCCGGGAGGACATTAGCTAGCACAGATACGCAGTATTTT.

The chain couples TRBV18 to TRBJ2-5, with D hard to call. V gave up 3 bases and J gave up 2 bases, with 4 bases separating them. This CDR3 spans 12 amino acids. The germline V gene has CDR1 KGHSH and CDR2 LQKENI. CDR3 protein: CASSPGQETQYF. The CDR3 DNA reads TGTGCCAGCTCACCCGGGCAAGAGACCCAGTACTTC.

This clone was seen more than once but under ten times. The J gene is TRBJ2-7, the V gene TRBV4-3, with 8 nucleotides matching TRBD1. CDR1 is LGHNA, CDR2 YSLEER, per germline. Germline trimming cut 2 bases from V and 2 bases from J; bases unmatched to any gene: 2. The CDR3 has 14 amino acids. The chain's CDR3 is CASSQRQGTYEQYF. The CDR3 nucleotides read TGCGCCAGCAGCCAAAGACAGGGGACCTACGAGCAGTACTTC.

This clone showed up just a few times. The J gene is TRBJ1-2, the V gene TRBV30; no reliable D call. V gave up 2 bases and J gave up 5 bases, with 15 bases separating them. The CDR3 spans 14 residues. The germline gives CDR1 GTSNPN, CDR2 SVGIG (reference sequence). Here the CDR3 DNA reads TGTGCCTGGAGTATGACCGCCTCGGGGTATGGCTACACCTTC. It specifies CAWSMTASGYGYTF.

The chain has TRBV9 and TRBJ1-1; 7 bases align to TRBD1. V was pared by 0 bases and J by 3 bases, with 5 bases of the junction left unmatched. The germline V gene has CDR1 SGDLS and CDR2 YYNGEE. This CDR3 has 15 residues. The DNA for the CDR3 is TGTGCCAGCAGCGTAGTCGCAGGGGGGTACACTGAAGCTTTCTTT. Amino acids: CASSVVAGGYTEAFF.

This chain links TRBV6-4 with TRBJ2-1, with 8 positions matching TRBD1. Germline CDR1 and CDR2: MRHNA and SNTAGT. The CDR3 spans 15 residues. Trimming at V came to 8 bases and at J to 2 bases, leaving 8 bases not matched to a gene. In DNA form, the CDR3 reads TGTGCCAGCTGGTTAAGGGACAGGACCTACAATGAGCAGTTCTTC. Its protein is CASWLRDRTYNEQFF.

The table lists this clone with a count of one. This chain links TRBV6-5 with TRBJ1-3; TRBD1 is a possible D gene (5 bases). Trimming took 8 bases from V and 0 from J, leaving 8 bases between them. Looked up from germline, CDR1 is MNHEY and CDR2 is SVGAGI. The CDR3 has 13 residues. DNA for the CDR3: TGTGCCAGCTGGAGGGGCTCTGGAAACACCATATATTTT. Protein product: CASWRGSGNTIYF.

This clone was seen a handful of times. V gene TRBV7-2 combines with J gene TRBJ1-2; maybe TRBD1 (5 bases). Between the trimmed V and J ends, which lost 0 bases and 4 bases, there was a span of 9 bases. This CDR3 is built from 14 residues. The V gene's germline CDR1 is SGHTA and CDR2 FQGNSA. The CDR3 here is CASSLAQGGYGYTF. CDR3 nucleotides: TGTGCCAGCAGCTTAGCCCAGGGCGGCTATGGCTACACCTTC. Drawing the rest from reference TRBV7-2 and TRBJ1-2, the complete variable domain is GAGVSQSPSNKVTEKGKDVELRCDPISGHTALYWYRQSLGQGLEFLIYFQGNSAPDKSGLPSDRFSAERTGGSVSTLTIQRTQQEDSAVYLCASSLAQGGYGYTFGSGTRLTVV.